Below, 10 T cell receptor beta chains from the same sample are listed, as sequenced in a study of blood T cell repertoires in COVID-19. Generated by immunoSEQ multiplex PCR, the TCRdb table keeps only in-frame clones and is missing some. The repertoire has a few hundred thousand clones, around 87% of them found once; the top ten carry around 16%. The specimen sequenced was PBMCs or T cells enriched from blood (not recorded which). Source of these receptors: a man aged 30 to 39 who had been exposed to COVID-19.

This clone appeared a single time. This chain uses TRBV5-1 with TRBJ2-3; 10 nucleotides align to TRBD2. This CDR3 contains 17 residues. Trimming at V came to 0 bases and at J to 4 bases, leaving 8 bases not matched to a gene. The germline gives CDR1 SGHRS, CDR2 YFSETQ. The CDR3 DNA is TGCGCCAGCAGCTTGGCCGGGATAGCGGGGGGCCCAGATACGCAGTATTTT. As protein: CASSLAGIAGGPDTQYF.

This chain links TRBV4-1 with TRBJ1-1; TRBD1 is a possible D gene (5 bases). The CDR3 sequence is 16 residues long. Per germline, CDR1 MGHRA and CDR2 YSYEKL. Trimming stripped 1 base from V and 0 bases from J, with 12 bases between. CDR3 residues: CASSQGPRELNTEAFF. For the CDR3, the DNA is TGCGCCAGCAGCCAAGGGCCCAGGGAACTGAACACTGAAGCTTTCTTT.

V usage is TRBV14 and J usage is TRBJ1-5; 9 bases map to TRBD1. The germline V gene has CDR1 SGHDN and CDR2 FVKESK. V was pared by 4 bases and J by 7 bases, with 2 bases of the junction left unmatched. This CDR3 spans 13 amino acids. The CDR3 reads CASSRQGGQPQHF. As DNA, the CDR3 is TGTGCCAGCAGCCGACAGGGGGGCCAGCCCCAGCATTTT.

The gene calls are TRBV30 and TRBJ2-2; TRBD2 matches at 7 bases. Trimming cost V 5 bases and J 3 bases; bases outside gene matches: 9. Germline CDR1 GTSNPN, CDR2 SVGIG (reference sequence). The CDR3 runs 15 residues. The DNA for the CDR3 is TGTGCCTGGGCTGCGGGGGTCCGGCACACCGGGGAGCTGTTTTTT. Its translation: CAWAAGVRHTGELFF. The variable domain in full, with the rest retrieved from reference TRBV30 and TRBJ2-2, is SQTIHQWPATLVQPVGSPLSLECTVEGTSNPNLYWYRQAAGRGLQLLFYSVGIGQISSEVPQNLSASRPQDRQFILSSKKLLLSDSGFYLCAWAAGVRHTGELFFGEGSRLTVL.

The gene calls are TRBV7-9 and TRBJ2-4; the match to TRBD1 covers 7 bases. There are 16 residues in the CDR3. CDR1 is SEHNR and CDR2 is FQNEAQ in the germline V gene (reference sequence). Trimming cost V 2 bases and J 8 bases; bases outside gene matches: 12. The CDR3 DNA reads as TGTGCCAGCAGCTTAATGGGCAGGGGACAGAGCTACATTCAGTACTTC. It codes for CASSLMGRGQSYIQYF.

The chain carries TRBV5-4 and TRBJ2-3; D remains unclear. CDR1 is SGHNT, CDR2 YYREEE, per germline (reference sequence). The V end lost 3 bases, the J end lost 0 bases, and 14 bases lay between the germline ends. This CDR3 is 16 amino acids long. CDR3 bases: TGTGCCAGCAGCTCTGCCGGTGAACCTAGCACAGATACGCAGTATTTT. Amino acids: CASSSAGEPSTDTQYF.

The gene calls are TRBV9 and TRBJ1-5; D possibly corresponds to TRBD1 (6 bases). The CDR3 covers 14 residues. The germline V and J ends were trimmed by 4 bases and 4 bases, with 12 bases remaining between them. The germline gives CDR1 SGDLS, CDR2 YYNGEE. DNA of the CDR3: TGTGCCAGCAGCCCACGGACAGATAATCAGCCCCAGCATTTT. It translates to CASSPRTDNQPQHF.

The chain joins TRBV4-1 to TRBJ1-1; tentatively, D is TRBD1 (5 bases). This CDR3 region has 17 residues. Trimming took off 4 bases at V and 0 bases at J, with 18 bases between the two ends. The germline gives CDR1 MGHRA, CDR2 YSYEKL. CDR3 residues: CASSPRLEAGLNTEAFF. The CDR3, as DNA: TGCGCCAGCAGCCCAAGATTAGAGGCGGGGCTGAACACTGAAGCTTTCTTT.

The V gene is TRBV7-9, the J gene TRBJ1-2; D not certain. The CDR3 extends over 13 amino acids. Germline V gives CDR1 SEHNR, CDR2 FQNEAQ (reference sequence). Between the trimmed V and J ends, which lost 5 bases and 5 bases, there was a span of 12 bases. CDR3 sequence: CASSLLTGYGYTF. The CDR3 DNA is TGTGCCAGCAGCCTCCTGACTGGATATGGCTACACCTTC. Looking up the rest from reference TRBV7-9 and TRBJ1-2 gives the full variable domain: DTGVSQNPRHKITKRGQNVTFRCDPISEHNRLYWYRQTLGQGPEFLTYFQNEAQLEKSRLLSDRFSAERPKGSFSTLEIQRTEQGDSAMYLCASSLLTGYGYTFGSGTRLTVV.

In this sample, this clone turned up a few times. The CDR3, as DNA: TGCGCCAGCAGCCCCATTGGGCAGGCCCCTACGGACACTGAAGCTTTCTTT. Protein: CASSPIGQAPTDTEAFF. The V gene is TRBV4-1, the J gene TRBJ1-1; D is uncertain. The germline V gene encodes CDR1 MGHRA and CDR2 YSYEKL. The ends were cut back, 4 bases at V and 3 bases at J, with 21 bases in the middle. The CDR3 has 17 residues.